The 12 T cell receptor beta chains below come from one sample, sequenced in a study of CD8 T cells in ankylosing spondylitis. Using its own MiXCR run on the 5' RACE reads, TCRdb lists one record per CDR3 protein. There are more than 400,000 distinct CDR3 sequences in the sample; roughly 5.3% occur only once, and under 4.5% lies in the top ten. Which antigens these TCRs recognize remains unknown. Points from the study as a whole: Made up of about eight highly homologous variants, a TCR beta motif appeared characteristic of ankylosing spondylitis blood.

The sequencing input was blood, either unsorted or a sorted T cell fraction (not recorded which). The receptors were gathered from a male donor with ankylosing spondylitis.

This clonotype appeared many times. The junction departs from germline at one end; a sequencing error may be responsible. The chain combines TRBV12-3 or TRBV12-4 with TRBJ1-4; TRBD1 matches 7 bases. This CDR3 comprises 15 residues. CDR3 region: CASSLDRVGSEKLFF. CDR3 nucleotide sequence: TGTGCCAGCAGCTTAGACAGGGTCGGTAGCGAAAAACTGTTTTTT.

This clonotype was counted many times. V is TRBV20-1 and J is TRBJ2-5; unclear D gene. This CDR3 has 15 amino acids. V was pared by 2 bases and J by 2 bases, with 15 bases between. Germline V gene sequence: CDR1 DFQATT, CDR2 SNEGSKA (reference sequence). Here the CDR3 DNA reads TGCAGTGCTAGATCGGCAGTTAAAGTTCAAGAGACCCAGTACTTC. Protein sequence: CSARSAVKVQETQYF.

V usage is TRBV6-5 and J usage is TRBJ1-3; D not resolved. Trimming left V 1 base short and J 0 bases short, with 10 bases between. Germline assignment: CDR1 MNHEY and CDR2 SVGAGI. The length of the CDR3 is 16 residues. CDR3 amino acids: CASSYYRAASGNTIYF. The CDR3 region has the DNA TGTGCCAGCAGTTACTACCGGGCGGCCTCTGGAAACACCATATATTTT.

This clonotype showed up many times. The gene calls are TRBV2 and TRBJ2-7; D unclear. Trimming pared 6 bases from V and 1 base from J, leaving 19 bases between. In germline, CDR1 is SNHLY, CDR2 FYNNEI. This CDR3 contains 16 residues. CDR3 DNA sequence: TGTGCCAGCAGCTTCGATTACCCTCGATCTTCCTACGAGCAGTACTTC. This gives the protein CASSFDYPRSSYEQYF. The full variable domain, rest sourced from reference TRBV2 and TRBJ2-7, is EPEVTQTPSHQVTQMGQEVILRCVPISNHLYFYWYRQILGQKVEFLVSFYNNEISEKSEIFDDQFSVERPDGSNFTLKIRSTKLEDSAMYFCASSFDYPRSSYEQYFGPGTRLTVT.

This clonotype was counted many times. The chain joins TRBV7-9 to TRBJ1-6; D possibly corresponds to TRBD1 (6 bases). Germline-derived CDR1 and CDR2 are SEHNR and FQNEAQ (reference sequence). With 3 bases removed from V and 7 bases from J, the gap between germline ends came to 10 bases. The CDR3 length is 14 residues. This chain's CDR3 is CASSLDSWNSPLHF. For the CDR3, the DNA is TGTGCCAGCAGCTTGGACAGCTGGAATTCACCCCTCCACTTT.

This clonotype was observed at least ten times. The V call is TRBV6-1, the J call TRBJ2-7, with 7 bases that match TRBD1. CDR3 length: 15 residues. Germline CDR1 reads MNHNS; CDR2 reads SASEGT. The junction had 11 bases not matched to a gene; V was cut back by 6 bases and J by 3 bases. The DNA of the CDR3 is TGTGCCAGCAGCCCTTCCCCGGGACAGTTCTACGAGCAGTACTTC. Protein sequence: CASSPSPGQFYEQYF.

This clonotype was counted at least ten times. The rearrangement joins TRBV20-1 to TRBJ2-1; no firm D call. Germline CDR1 is DFQATT and CDR2 is SNEGSKA (reference sequence). Trimming shortened V by 1 base and J by 7 bases, and 5 bases separated the two germline ends. The CDR3 runs to 11 residues. The CDR3 spells CSARAPNEQFF. In DNA, the CDR3 is TGCAGTGCTAGAGCCCCGAATGAGCAGTTCTTC.

Many counts were recorded for this clonotype. This chain joins TRBV28 and TRBJ2-7, with D possibly matching TRBD1 (6 bases). The CDR3 totals 14 residues. Germline CDR1 reads MDHEN; CDR2 reads SYDVKM. Trimming stripped 5 bases from V and 3 bases from J, with 14 bases between. This chain's CDR3 is CASSIRDKYYEQYF. CDR3 nucleotide sequence: TGTGCCAGCAGTATCCGGGACAAATACTACGAGCAGTACTTC.

This clonotype was observed a handful of times. The chain joins TRBV5-1 to TRBJ2-6, with D unresolved. V lost 9 bases, J lost 4 bases, and 14 bases lay in between. Germline V gene lookup returns CDR1 SGHRS and CDR2 YFSETQ. The CDR3 length is 14 residues. CDR3 amino acids: CATATQPGANVLTF. CDR3 in DNA: TGCGCCACCGCCACCCAGCCCGGGGCCAACGTCCTGACTTTC.

There are many counts of this clonotype. This rearrangement joins TRBV5-1 to TRBJ2-7; 9 bases line up with TRBD2. The CDR3 covers 15 residues. The germline CDR1 and CDR2 sequences are SGHRS and YFSETQ. With V trimmed by 5 bases and J by 2 bases, 8 bases remained unmatched. The CDR3 DNA follows: TGCGCCAGCAGACAGACTAGCGGCCAAACCTACGAGCAGTACTTC. Translation: CASRQTSGQTYEQYF.

This clonotype was observed a handful of times. This chain connects TRBV4-3 to TRBJ2-3; D is unresolved. V shed 0 bases and J shed 2 bases, with 12 bases lying between them. The CDR3 loop spans 16 amino acids. The germline CDR1 and CDR2 sequences are LGHNA and YSLEER. CDR3 nucleotides: TGCGCCAGCAGCCAAGAATTGAGAGGAGACACAGATACGCAGTATTTT. Its translation is CASSQELRGDTDTQYF.

This clonotype was seen many times. The J gene is TRBJ2-5, the V gene TRBV10-3; perhaps TRBD1 as D (6 bases). Germline CDR1 is ENHRY and CDR2 is SYGVKD. Deletions cut 10 bases from V and 0 bases from J, with 15 bases between. This CDR3 has 14 residues. CDR3 region: CATNDRKNQETQYF. In DNA, the CDR3 is TGTGCCACCAACGACAGGAAGAACCAAGAGACCCAGTACTTC.